The 23 T cell receptor beta chains given below trace back to one sample, sequenced in a study of regulatory T cells in long-lasting Graves disease. Combining iRepertoire HTBI primers with Arm-PCR of CDR3 regions, the authors built TCR beta libraries. TCRdb fed the multiplex PCR reads into MiXCR, producing one record per CDR3 protein. The profile shows over 300,000 distinct CDR3 sequences, 15% of them singletons. This sample's time point: newly diagnosed GD, antithyroid drugs for less than 3 months. The TCR library used RNA extracted from PBMCs. Sample: peripheral blood mononuclear cells (PBMCs), taken at new diagnosis, from a patient treated with antithyroid drugs. The receptor set was obtained from a female donor with Graves disease.

This clonotype was counted many times. CDR3 DNA sequence: TGTGCCAGCAGCTTAAGCCTAAGAGAGACCCAGTACTTC. Protein product: CASSLSLRETQYF. The chain carries TRBV7-9 and TRBJ2-5; D gene unclear. Germline assignment: CDR1 SEHNR and CDR2 FQNEAQ (reference sequence). This CDR3 comprises 13 residues. Trimming left V 2 bases short and J 4 bases short, with 8 bases between.

The rearrangement uses TRBV20-1 and TRBJ2-1; 7 positions match TRBD1. J lost 9 bases, V lost 4 bases, and 18 bases had no gene match. The germline gives CDR1 DFQATT, CDR2 SNEGSKA (reference sequence). The CDR3 covers 16 residues. The CDR3 here is CSAINRDSPFGSEQFF. CDR3 DNA sequence: TGCAGTGCTATTAACCGGGACAGTCCCTTTGGCAGTGAGCAGTTCTTC.

The V gene is TRBV3-1, the J gene TRBJ1-1; D may be TRBD1 (5 bases). The ends were cut back, 0 bases at V and 7 bases at J, with 12 bases in the middle. Germline values: CDR1 LGHDT, CDR2 YNNKEL (reference sequence). The CDR3 length is 14 residues. The CDR3 is CASSQDQGVNEAFF. CDR3 nucleotides: TGTGCCAGCAGCCAAGATCAGGGCGTTAATGAAGCTTTCTTT.

This clonotype was seen ten or more times. The rearrangement uses TRBV7-9 and TRBJ2-5, with 7 bases matching TRBD1. The CDR3 spans 14 residues. Per the germline V gene, CDR1 is SEHNR and CDR2 is FQNEAQ (reference sequence). V dropped 3 bases and J dropped 2; count of bases not matched to a gene: 3. The CDR3 loop is CASSFIRGQETQYF. In nucleotides, the CDR3 is TGTGCCAGCAGCTTTATCAGGGGGCAAGAGACCCAGTACTTC.

This clonotype was seen many times. The chain uses TRBV20-1 and TRBJ2-1; unclear D gene. Trimming took off 5 bases at V and 3 bases at J, with 11 bases between the two ends. Germline CDR1 is DFQATT and CDR2 is SNEGSKA (reference sequence). The CDR3 length is 13 residues. CDR3 nucleotides: TGCAGTGCTCCTCCGACCAACTACAATGAGCAGTTCTTC. Protein sequence: CSAPPTNYNEQFF.

The J gene is TRBJ2-1, the V gene TRBV6-1, with 13 positions matching TRBD2. This CDR3 comprises 16 residues. V dropped 4 bases and J dropped 4; count of bases not matched to a gene: 4. Germline V lookup: CDR1 MNHNS, CDR2 SASEGT. CDR3 residues: CASSGGLAGLYNEQFF. The CDR3 nucleotides are TGTGCCAGCAGTGGGGGACTAGCGGGATTATACAATGAGCAGTTCTTC.

This clonotype appeared many times. V gene TRBV3-1 combines with J gene TRBJ2-1; 13 nucleotides agree with TRBD2. Trimming took 10 bases from V and 5 from J; bases not matched to a gene: 8. The V gene's germline CDR1 is LGHDT and CDR2 YNNKEL (reference sequence). The CDR3 is 15 residues long. CDR3 nucleotide sequence: TGTGCCACATCAGGACTAGCGGGAGACGACAATGAGCAGTTCTTC. The encoded protein is CATSGLAGDDNEQFF.

V is TRBV5-1 and J is TRBJ2-7, with D perhaps given as TRBD1 or TRBD2 (5 bases each). The germline V gene encodes CDR1 SGHRS and CDR2 YFSETQ. The V gene lost 3 bases and the J gene lost 6 bases, with 13 bases spanning the gap. This CDR3 has 13 amino acids. DNA of the CDR3: TGCGCCAGCAGCTCGGGACCAGACCTCGAGCAGTACTTC. Encoded protein: CASSSGPDLEQYF.

This clonotype showed up many times. V and J are TRBV7-2 and TRBJ1-2, with 10 bases identical to TRBD1. The CDR3 length is 16 residues. The junction had 9 bases not matched to a gene; V was cut back by 1 base and J by 7 bases. CDR1 SGHTA and CDR2 FQGNSA come from the germline V gene. In nucleotides, the CDR3 is TGTGCCAGCAGCTTAGGTGCGAGGGACAGGGGACGTGGCTACACCTTC. Translating gives CASSLGARDRGRGYTF.

This clonotype was found many times. The genes are TRBV27 and TRBJ1-1, with D perhaps TRBD1 (5 bases). The CDR3 length is 14 residues. Germline V gives CDR1 MNHEY, CDR2 SMNVEV (reference sequence). The V gene lost 1 base and the J gene lost 5 bases, with 11 bases spanning the gap. The CDR3 nucleotides read TGTGCCAGCAGTTTATGGGGGAGGGAAACTGAAGCTTTCTTT. Translated: CASSLWGRETEAFF.

This clonotype was detected only once. This may be a read error: a much more frequent sequence differs by one nucleotide. The J gene is TRBJ1-3, the V gene TRBV3-1, with D perhaps matching TRBD1 (5 bases). This CDR3 has 13 residues. In germline, CDR1 is LGHDT, CDR2 YNNKEL (reference sequence). CDR3 sequence: CAGSRDVGNTIYF. The CDR3 DNA follows: TGTGCCGGCAGCCGGGACGTTGGAAACACCATATATTTT.

CDR3 DNA: TGTGCCAGCAGTACCGGGACAGGGACCACAGATACGCAGTATTTT. Amino acids: CASSTGTGTTDTQYF. The genes are TRBV7-9 and TRBJ2-3, with 9 positions matching TRBD1. CDR1 and CDR2 (germline): SEHNR, FQNEAQ (reference sequence). This CDR3 spans 15 amino acids. The V and J ends lost 6 bases and 2 bases, in that order; junction bases with no gene match: 6.

This rearrangement joins TRBV12-3 or TRBV12-4 to TRBJ2-2; no definite D call. Trimming removed 3 bases from V and 5 bases from J, with 16 bases in between. This CDR3 is 16 amino acids long. CDR3 nucleotides: TGTGCCAGCAGTTTGGTTGGATCCACCCCTACCGGGGAGCTGTTTTTT. Translated: CASSLVGSTPTGELFF.

The chain recombines TRBV12-3 or TRBV12-4 with TRBJ1-1, with 9 bases identical to TRBD1. The CDR3 length is 15 residues. V trimming: 4 bases; J trimming: 3 bases; junction bases outside the gene matches: 6. This CDR3 is CASSWDRDRDTEAFF. The CDR3 DNA reads as TGTGCCAGCAGTTGGGACAGGGATAGGGACACTGAAGCTTTCTTT.

V gene TRBV2 combines with J gene TRBJ2-3; 10 bases match TRBD2. The CDR3 is 14 amino acids. V was pared by 6 bases and J by 9 bases, with 9 bases of the junction left unmatched. In germline, CDR1 is SNHLY, CDR2 FYNNEI. The chain's CDR3 is CASRASGGRGTQYF. The CDR3 DNA is TGTGCCAGCAGGGCTAGCGGGGGCAGGGGGACGCAGTATTTT.

V gene TRBV2 combines with J gene TRBJ2-1; D perhaps matches TRBD2 (6 bases). The CDR3 sequence is 12 residues long. Germline loops: CDR1 SNHLY, CDR2 FYNNEI. Between the trimmed V and J ends, which lost 7 bases and 7 bases, there was a span of 11 bases. CDR3 nucleotide sequence: TGTGCCAGCATGGAGGGGTTGAATGAGCAGTTCTTC. Its translation is CASMEGLNEQFF.

This chain connects TRBV7-2 to TRBJ2-2; D uncertain. The ends were cut back, 5 bases at V and 0 bases at J, with 13 bases in the middle. Per germline, CDR1 SGHTA and CDR2 FQGNSA. The CDR3 sequence is 16 residues long. CDR3 in amino acids: CASSLTSAANTGELFF. CDR3 DNA sequence: TGTGCCAGCAGCCTTACTTCGGCGGCGAACACCGGGGAGCTGTTTTTT.

This clonotype was observed many times. This chain joins TRBV7-9 and TRBJ1-2; no clear D. Trimming left V 0 bases short and J 7 bases short, with 18 bases between. Germline-derived CDR1 and CDR2 are SEHNR and FQNEAQ (reference sequence). This CDR3 has 16 residues. CDR3 region: CASSLATTSQKGGYTF. CDR3 in DNA: TGTGCCAGCAGCTTAGCGACAACTTCACAAAAGGGTGGCTACACCTTC.

This clonotype came up a few times. This rearrangement joins TRBV7-3 to TRBJ2-1, with 10 bases matching TRBD1. The V and J ends lost 1 base and 4 bases, in that order; junction bases with no gene match: 13. This CDR3 is built from 19 residues. CDR1 SGHTA and CDR2 FQGTGA come from the germline V gene. The CDR3 nucleotides are TGTGCCAGCAGCTTAAACCCTCTGAGACAGGGGGCTGGGTACAATGAGCAGTTCTTC. This codes for CASSLNPLRQGAGYNEQFF. Filled out from reference TRBV7-3 and TRBJ2-1, the complete variable domain reads GAGVSQTPSNKVTEKGKYVELRCDPISGHTALYWYRQSLGQGPEFLIYFQGTGAADDSGLPNDRFFAVRPEGSVSTLKIQRTERGDSAVYLCASSLNPLRQGAGYNEQFFGPGTRLTVL.

This clonotype showed up many times. The chain recombines TRBV9 with TRBJ1-1; 8 nucleotides line up with TRBD1. The germline gives CDR1 SGDLS, CDR2 YYNGEE. Losses at the gene ends were 0 bases for V and 4 bases for J; bases not matched to a gene: 5. The CDR3 contains 15 residues. The CDR3 protein is CASSVDGRGLTEAFF. The CDR3 DNA sequence: TGTGCCAGCAGCGTAGATGGCAGGGGGCTCACTGAAGCTTTCTTT.

This clonotype was observed many times. The chain employs TRBV10-3 and TRBJ2-1, with D perhaps TRBD1 or TRBD2 (5 bases each). V was pared by 10 bases and J by 1 base, with 17 bases between. There are 15 residues in the CDR3. Germline V gives CDR1 ENHRY, CDR2 SYGVKD. The CDR3, as DNA: TGTGCCACCACGAGCTGGGGGAGTTCCTACAATGAGCAGTTCTTC. Its translation: CATTSWGSSYNEQFF.

In this sample, this clonotype turned up many times. V is TRBV20-1 and J is TRBJ2-1; D is undetermined. This CDR3 has 12 amino acids. Germline V CDR1 and CDR2: DFQATT, SNEGSKA (reference sequence). Trimming pared 2 bases from V and 9 bases from J, leaving 11 bases between. The CDR3 is CSARLLATEQFF. Here the CDR3 DNA reads TGCAGTGCTAGATTACTCGCAACTGAGCAGTTCTTC.

This clonotype has a handful of counts. At one boundary the junction diverges from the germline segment, which might be a read error. This chain links TRBV7-3 with TRBJ2-1; D is possibly TRBD1 (6 bases). Germline V gives CDR1 SGHTA, CDR2 FQGTGA. CDR3 length equals 12 residues. The CDR3 is CASSYRDGEQLF. CDR3 nucleotides: TGTGCCAGCAGCTACAGGGACGGAGAGCAGCTCTTC.